A single sample gave rise to the 32 T cell receptor beta chains below, sequenced in a study of blood T cells in healthy people across ages. Primed by a sample-barcoded 5' primer and a J-beta primer mix, a second PCR proceeded for 7 to 11 cycles. One entry per CDR3 protein results from TCRdb running MiXCR on the 5' RACE reads. The sample shows roughly 1.6 million distinct CDR3 sequences, roughly 32% of them seen only once. Sequencing was performed on blood. These receptors were collected from a woman aged 25 to 39 in good health.

There are a few counts of this clonotype. The chain couples TRBV28 to TRBJ2-1, with TRBD2 identical over 7 bases. The length of the CDR3 is 15 residues. V dropped 9 bases and J dropped 5; count of bases not matched to a gene: 13. Germline-derived CDR1 and CDR2 are MDHEN and SYDVKM. This CDR3 is CASYARASGNNEQFF. For the CDR3, the DNA is TGTGCCAGTTACGCCCGGGCTAGCGGAAACAATGAGCAGTTCTTC.

The V and J genes are TRBV20-1 and TRBJ1-5; D unresolved. Germline CDR1 DFQATT, CDR2 SNEGSKA (reference sequence). V was shortened by 3 bases and J by 7 bases, with 13 bases between the two germline ends. CDR3 size: 13 residues. Written as DNA, the CDR3 is TGCAGTGCTAGGAAAAGGGAAAGGCAGCCCCAGCATTTT. Amino acids: CSARKRERQPQHF.

This clonotype was counted ten times or more. This chain links TRBV6-1 with TRBJ2-5; 10 positions agree with TRBD2. The CDR3 extends over 15 amino acids. In germline, CDR1 is MNHNS, CDR2 SASEGT. V lost 5 bases and J lost 0; bases outside the gene matches: 3. The CDR3 nucleotides are TGTGCCAGCAGTACTACTAGCGGGGACCAAGAGACCCAGTACTTC. Translated, it gives CASSTTSGDQETQYF.

This clonotype was seen a handful of times. CDR3 residues: CSATTGPQRGYTF. As DNA, the CDR3 is TGCAGTGCCACGACAGGGCCCCAGCGCGGCTACACCTTC. The gene calls are TRBV20-1 and TRBJ1-2; 7 positions agree with TRBD1. This CDR3 has 13 amino acids. Unmatched junction bases numbered 12, after V lost 6 bases and J lost 8 bases. The germline gives CDR1 DFQATT, CDR2 SNEGSKA (reference sequence).

The gene calls are TRBV20-1 and TRBJ1-4; the match to TRBD1 covers 10 bases. This CDR3 has 15 residues. Germline loops: CDR1 DFQATT, CDR2 SNEGSKA (reference sequence). The V segment lost 3 bases and the J segment 8 bases; nucleotides outside the gene matches: 9. The CDR3 here is CSASRTGGGDEKLFF. The CDR3 nucleotides read TGCAGTGCTAGCCGGACAGGGGGTGGTGACGAAAAACTGTTTTTT.

This chain uses TRBV11-2 with TRBJ2-5, with unresolved D. Germline assignment: CDR1 SGHAT and CDR2 FQNNGV. V was cut by 4 bases and J by 4 bases, with 19 bases left in between. The CDR3 covers 16 residues. CDR3 DNA sequence: TGTGCCAGCAGCTCCTCACCGGTCCCCGAAGGAGAGACCCAGTACTTC. As protein: CASSSSPVPEGETQYF. Complete variable domain (other parts from reference TRBV11-2 and TRBJ2-5): EAGVAQSPRYKIIEKRQSVAFWCNPISGHATLYWYQQILGQGPKLLIQFQNNGVVDDSQLPKDRFSAERLKGVDSTLKIQPAKLEDSAVYLCASSSSPVPEGETQYFGPGTRLLVL.

Worth noting for this clonotype: One base away lies a much larger clone, so this may be a sequencing read error. The chain uses TRBV5-4 and TRBJ2-7; D is ambiguous. The CDR3 is made up of 12 amino acids. Germline V gives CDR1 SGHNT, CDR2 YYREEE (reference sequence). V lost 3 bases to trimming and J lost 4 bases, with 8 bases between them. The CDR3 region is CASSSPRYEQYF. Written as DNA, the CDR3 is TGTGCCAGCAGCTCCCCCCGTTACGAGCAGTACTTC.

The chain combines TRBV15 with TRBJ2-1; 9 bases map to TRBD1. CDR3 size: 15 residues. CDR1 and CDR2 (germline): LNHNV, YYDKDF (reference sequence). V shed 7 bases and J 6 bases; nucleotides not matched to a gene: 10. CDR3 protein: CATTPYGTGINEQFF. In DNA, the CDR3 is TGTGCCACCACCCCCTACGGGACAGGGATCAATGAGCAGTTCTTC.

A few counts support this clonotype. The chain is built from TRBV9 and TRBJ2-3, with D perhaps given as TRBD1 or TRBD2 (5 bases each). This CDR3 contains 14 residues. Germline CDR1 is SGDLS and CDR2 is YYNGEE. V lost 0 bases, J lost 8 bases, and 13 bases lay in between. This CDR3 is CASSVGTLGGTQYF. The CDR3 DNA follows: TGTGCCAGCAGCGTAGGGACCCTTGGGGGTACGCAGTATTTT.

The chain recombines TRBV30 with TRBJ2-5; D is possibly TRBD2 (6 bases). V gave up 4 bases and J gave up 2 bases, with 20 bases separating them. Per the germline V gene, CDR1 is GTSNPN and CDR2 is SVGIG (reference sequence). CDR3 size: 16 residues. The CDR3 nucleotides are TGTGCCTGGACCCGGACCCGGGGGAGGCCTCAAGAGACCCAGTACTTC. It encodes CAWTRTRGRPQETQYF.

This clonotype turned up a few times. An end of the junction differs from the germline gene, which may be a read error. The V call is TRBV19, the J call TRBJ2-3, with 8 nucleotides matching TRBD1. The CDR3 totals 15 residues. CDR1 is LNHDA, CDR2 SQIVND, per germline (reference sequence). In DNA, the CDR3 is TGCGCCAGCAGCATCGGACAGGGTACCACAGATACGCAGTATTTT. Amino acid sequence: CASSIGQGTTDTQYF.

The chain carries TRBV12-3 or TRBV12-4 and TRBJ1-4; tentatively, D is TRBD1 (5 bases). This CDR3 has 13 residues. The V end lost 8 bases, the J end lost 3 bases, and 10 bases lay between the germline ends. The CDR3 is CASWGESNEKLFF. The CDR3 nucleotides read TGTGCCAGCTGGGGGGAGTCTAATGAAAAACTGTTTTTT.

The V gene is TRBV24-1, the J gene TRBJ2-5; possible D gene TRBD1, 6 bases. Per germline, CDR1 KGHDR and CDR2 SFDVKD. The CDR3 runs 14 residues. Trimming stripped 5 bases from V and 2 bases from J, with 11 bases between. CDR3 region: CATSGPGQQETQYF. CDR3 sequence (DNA): TGTGCCACCAGTGGGCCGGGACAACAAGAGACCCAGTACTTC.

V is TRBV2 and J is TRBJ1-5, with D possibly matching TRBD1 (5 bases). Germline V lookup: CDR1 SNHLY, CDR2 FYNNEI. The CDR3 consists of 15 residues. Trimming took 6 bases from V and 0 from J, leaving 12 bases between them. The CDR3 spells CASRVDTFSNQPQHF. The CDR3 DNA reads TGTGCCAGCAGGGTGGACACCTTTAGCAATCAGCCCCAGCATTTT.

This chain links TRBV27 with TRBJ1-4; D ambiguous. This CDR3 is 17 amino acids long. The V gene lost 6 bases and the J gene lost 0 bases, with 17 bases spanning the gap. Germline V gene lookup returns CDR1 MNHEY and CDR2 SMNVEV (reference sequence). CDR3 bases: TGTGCCAGCAGCCCTCGAGCGTTATGGGCAACTAATGAAAAACTGTTTTTT. Translating gives CASSPRALWATNEKLFF.

This chain connects TRBV7-9 to TRBJ1-2; D is possibly TRBD1 (6 bases). Between the trimmed V and J ends, which lost 5 bases and 5 bases, there was a span of 30 bases. CDR1 is SEHNR, CDR2 FQNEAQ, per germline (reference sequence). The CDR3 runs to 19 residues. This CDR3 is CASSLPNADRVLVGYGYTF. The CDR3 DNA reads as TGTGCCAGCAGCCTCCCGAACGCGGACAGAGTTTTAGTGGGGTATGGCTACACCTTC. The variable domain in full, completed from reference TRBV7-9 and TRBJ1-2, reads DTGVSQNPRHKITKRGQNVTFRCDPISEHNRLYWYRQTLGQGPEFLTYFQNEAQLEKSRLLSDRFSAERPKGSFSTLEIQRTEQGDSAMYLCASSLPNADRVLVGYGYTFGSGTRLTVV.

This sequence joins TRBV3-1 and TRBJ2-3; 11 bases fit TRBD1. The CDR3 length is 18 residues. V dropped 3 bases and J dropped 1; count of bases not matched to a gene: 9. In germline, CDR1 is LGHDT, CDR2 YNNKEL (reference sequence). This CDR3 is CASSQLGQGAWGTDTQYF. CDR3 coding DNA: TGTGCCAGCAGCCAGCTAGGACAGGGGGCGTGGGGCACAGATACGCAGTATTTT.

V is TRBV20-1 and J is TRBJ1-2; 8 bases map to TRBD1. This CDR3 has 14 residues. V lost 6 bases, J lost 4 bases, and 10 bases stayed unmatched. Germline V lookup: CDR1 DFQATT, CDR2 SNEGSKA (reference sequence). CDR3 DNA: TGCAGTGCAAAGACCGACAGGGGAAGCTATGGCTACACCTTC. This sequence encodes CSAKTDRGSYGYTF.

The V call is TRBV11-1, the J call TRBJ1-2, with 9 bases aligning to TRBD1. In germline, CDR1 is SGHAT, CDR2 FQDESV (reference sequence). This CDR3 is built from 14 residues. With V trimmed by 4 bases and J by 4 bases, 4 bases remained unmatched. CDR3 loop: CASSSDRGVYGYTF. The CDR3 region has the DNA TGTGCCAGCAGCTCGGACAGGGGAGTCTATGGCTACACCTTC.

This sequence joins TRBV3-1 and TRBJ2-2; no reliable D call. Germline CDR1 and CDR2: LGHDT and YNNKEL (reference sequence). The V end was cut by 0 bases, the J end by 4 bases, with 12 bases between. This CDR3 is built from 16 residues. The CDR3 region has the DNA TGTGCCAGCAGCCAAGATAGGGTAGCTTCCACCGGGGAGCTGTTTTTT. Translation: CASSQDRVASTGELFF. The whole variable domain, remainder taken from reference TRBV3-1 and TRBJ2-2, is DTAVSQTPKYLVTQMGNDKSIKCEQNLGHDTMYWYKQDSKKFLKIMFSYNNKELIINETVPNRFSPKSPDKAHLNLHINSLELGDSAVYFCASSQDRVASTGELFFGEGSRLTVL.

The chain uses TRBV5-1 and TRBJ2-5; 9 bases map to TRBD2. Per the germline V gene, CDR1 is SGHRS and CDR2 is YFSETQ. The CDR3 spans 13 residues. The ends lost 9 bases at V and 0 bases at J; junction bases unmatched: 3. DNA for the CDR3: TGCGCCACCAGGACTAGCGACCAAGAGACCCAGTACTTC. Amino acid sequence: CATRTSDQETQYF.

As concerns this clonotype: The germline gene is not matched at one end of the junction; a read error may be the cause. The J gene is TRBJ2-2, the V gene TRBV12-3 or TRBV12-4; the match to TRBD1 covers 8 bases. The CDR3 is 15 amino acids. CDR3 in DNA: TGTGCCAGCAGTTTAATCGGACAGGGTCCCGGGCAGCTGTTTTTT. Protein: CASSLIGQGPGQLFF.

The chain carries TRBV20-1 and TRBJ2-7; D is undetermined. CDR1 is DFQATT and CDR2 is SNEGSKA in the germline V gene (reference sequence). V was shortened by 5 bases and J by 3 bases, with 20 bases between the two germline ends. The CDR3 totals 15 residues. CDR3: CSADRGPQILYEQYF. CDR3 coding DNA: TGCAGTGCTGATAGAGGTCCCCAGATCCTCTACGAGCAGTACTTC.

This chain connects TRBV18 to TRBJ2-1, with D maybe TRBD2 (5 bases). The V and J ends lost 3 bases and 1 base respectively, with 16 bases between them. Germline-derived CDR1 and CDR2 are KGHSH and LQKENI. The CDR3 totals 17 residues. The CDR3 region has the DNA TGTGCCAGCTCACCTCCGGGATCACGTTTATCCTACAATGAGCAGTTCTTC. Protein product: CASSPPGSRLSYNEQFF.

This clonotype was seen more than once but under ten times. The J gene is TRBJ2-1, the V gene TRBV30, with D maybe TRBD2 (5 bases). Per germline, CDR1 GTSNPN and CDR2 SVGIG (reference sequence). CDR3 size: 10 residues. Deletions cut 7 bases from V and 9 bases from J, with 10 bases between. The CDR3 loop is CAFAGSEQFF. The CDR3 DNA reads as TGTGCCTTCGCGGGTAGTGAGCAGTTCTTC.

In this sample, this clonotype turned up a few times. The chain carries TRBV20-1 and TRBJ2-1; 7 positions match TRBD1. Unmatched junction bases numbered 23, after V lost 5 bases and J lost 7 bases. This CDR3 contains 18 residues. Germline V lookup: CDR1 DFQATT, CDR2 SNEGSKA (reference sequence). DNA of the CDR3: TGCAGTGCTCACCACCTAGGGGGCGCGGGTAGGGGACAGAATGAGCAGTTCTTC. It codes for CSAHHLGGAGRGQNEQFF.

The gene calls are TRBV6-1 and TRBJ2-3, with 8 bases lining up with TRBD2. This CDR3 spans 18 amino acids. CDR1 and CDR2 from the germline V gene are MNHNS and SASEGT. The junction had 10 bases not matched to a gene; V was cut back by 0 bases and J by 2 bases. The CDR3 sequence is CASSEARKVAGYTDTQYF. CDR3 bases: TGTGCCAGCAGTGAAGCGCGAAAGGTAGCGGGGTACACAGATACGCAGTATTTT.

The DNA of the CDR3 is TGTGCCAGCGTAAGGACTAGCGGTTTGAGGCAGTACTTC. Its translation: CASVRTSGLRQYF. The J gene is TRBJ2-7, the V gene TRBV2; 10 bases are shared with TRBD2. V trimming: 8 bases; J trimming: 9 bases; junction bases outside the gene matches: 10. CDR3 length equals 13 residues. Germline V lookup: CDR1 SNHLY, CDR2 FYNNEI. Based on the CDR3 plus reference TRBV2 and TRBJ2-7, the full variable domain is EPEVTQTPSHQVTQMGQEVILRCVPISNHLYFYWYRQILGQKVEFLVSFYNNEISEKSEIFDDQFSVERPDGSNFTLKIRSTKLEDSAMYFCASVRTSGLRQYFGPGTRLTVT.

This chain connects TRBV12-3 or TRBV12-4 to TRBJ2-2; D is uncertain. V dropped 7 bases and J dropped 4 bases, with 16 bases sitting between them. The CDR3 totals 15 residues. CDR3 loop: CASNPAAPGTGELFF. The CDR3 DNA is TGTGCCAGCAACCCCGCCGCCCCAGGCACCGGGGAGCTGTTTTTT.

This clonotype was detected only a few times. This chain uses TRBV10-3 with TRBJ2-7; D uncertain. The germline gives CDR1 ENHRY, CDR2 SYGVKD. Trimming shortened V by 5 bases and J by 1 base, and 6 bases separated the two germline ends. The CDR3 spans 12 residues. In nucleotides, the CDR3 is TGTGCCATCAGTTTTGGGTCCTACGAGCAGTACTTC. It translates to CAISFGSYEQYF.

This clonotype was found a few times. The chain combines TRBV28 with TRBJ2-7, with a possible D match to TRBD1 (6 bases). Germline V gene lookup returns CDR1 MDHEN and CDR2 SYDVKM. This CDR3 is 14 amino acids long. V was cut by 3 bases and J by 2 bases, with 11 bases left in between. CDR3 DNA sequence: TGTGCCAGCAGTTTTTCGAACAGGGCCTACGAGCAGTACTTC. This sequence encodes CASSFSNRAYEQYF.

The CDR3 region has the DNA TGTGCCAGCAGCGCAAGAAGCTCGACGGGACTAGGTGGCGAGCAGTACTTC. This codes for CASSARSSTGLGGEQYF. The V and J genes are TRBV9 and TRBJ2-7, with TRBD2 matching over 8 bases. The V segment lost 3 bases and the J segment 6 bases; nucleotides outside the gene matches: 17. CDR1 is SGDLS and CDR2 is YYNGEE in the germline V gene. The CDR3 is 17 residues long.